This T cell receptor (beta chain) emerged from a study of naive and memory T cell subsets. Regarding the study as a whole: Possibly reflecting memory cells re-expressing CD45RA, a few larger clonotypes occurred in naive repertoires, especially CD8.

The beta constant-region primer was an equimolar mix of two oligonucleotides covering TRBC1 and TRBC2. Ligated cDNA was amplified by four rounds of PCR with nested alpha and beta constant-region primers and SP2. TCRdb recomputed calls from the UMI-ligation and nested PCR reads with MiXCR, one row per CDR3 protein. Of 120,000 to 150,000 distinct CDR3 sequences in the sample, approximately 22% were seen once. Of note for this clonotype: The antigen is not known.

The CDR3 contains 13 residues. Trimming cost V 3 bases and J 7 bases, with 12 bases left between them. CDR1 and CDR2 from the germline V gene are MDHEN and SYDVKM. The origin of this receptor is a human donor in good health. Sequences were obtained from naive CD4+ T cells from blood. This rearrangement joins TRBV28 to TRBJ1-1; D unclear. CDR3 bases: TGTGCCAGCAGTTTCCCCAGCGACGGTGAAGCTTTCTTT. Its protein is CASSFPSDGEAFF. Complete variable domain (other parts from reference TRBV28 and TRBJ1-1): DVKVTQSSRYLVKRTGEKVFLECVQDMDHENMFWYRQDPGLGLRLIYFSYDVKMKEKGDIPEGYSVSREKKERFSLILESASTNQTSMYLCASSFPSDGEAFFGQGTRLTVV.